These 24 T cell receptor beta chains were sequenced from one sample in a study of cytomegalovirus exposure and HLA in healthy donors. The PCR was carried out with 60 Vbeta primers and 13 Jbeta primers. Sequencing was performed with immunoSEQ multiplex PCR; in TCRdb, only in-frame clones are kept and a portion is missing. This table has 180,000 or so clones, over 60% appearing once. Sequencing was performed on PBMCs. Receptors originate from a female donor in good health and CMV-seronegative.

The J gene is TRBJ2-3, the V gene TRBV4-2; D possibly corresponds to TRBD2 (7 bases). This CDR3 is built from 16 residues. The V gene's germline CDR1 is LGHNA and CDR2 YNFKEQ. V lost 2 bases to trimming and J lost 3 bases, with 15 bases between them. This CDR3 reads CASSQMVGGRTDTQYF. DNA of the CDR3: TGTGCCAGCAGCCAAATGGTGGGGGGGCGAACAGATACGCAGTATTTT.

The chain links TRBV7-2 to TRBJ2-2; D is ambiguous. This CDR3 is built from 12 residues. Germline-derived CDR1 and CDR2 are SGHTA and FQGNSA. Trimming cost V 1 base and J 7 bases, with 4 bases left between them. The CDR3 sequence: CASSLDSGELFF. CDR3 in DNA: TGTGCCAGCAGCTTAGACAGCGGGGAGCTGTTTTTT.

This chain joins TRBV18 and TRBJ2-5; D gene uncertain. Germline loops: CDR1 KGHSH, CDR2 LQKENI. The V and J ends lost 3 bases and 5 bases respectively, with 13 bases between them. The CDR3 covers 14 residues. Written as DNA, the CDR3 is TGTGCCAGCTCACCGCAGATTTCCAGGGAGACCCAGTACTTC. Amino acid sequence: CASSPQISRETQYF.

This clone was recorded once. The chain has TRBV18 and TRBJ1-3; 7 bases match TRBD1. This CDR3 has 17 residues. The germline gives CDR1 KGHSH, CDR2 LQKENI. V lost 2 bases to trimming and J lost 0 bases; unmatched junction nucleotides: 7. CDR3 bases: TGTGCCAGCTCACCAGGGGGACAGCTTCGCTCTGGAAACACCATATATTTT. Translating gives CASSPGGQLRSGNTIYF.

The chain links TRBV27 to TRBJ1-2; 7 bases map to TRBD1. CDR1 and CDR2 (germline): MNHEY, SMNVEV (reference sequence). The ends lost 10 bases at V and 4 bases at J; junction bases unmatched: 12. This CDR3 is built from 14 residues. The CDR3 DNA is TGTGCCAACCCCAGGGGCAGGGGGTTCTATGGCTACACCTTC. Its translation is CANPRGRGFYGYTF.

This sequence joins TRBV5-4 and TRBJ1-1; TRBD1 aligns across 7 bases. Germline CDR1 and CDR2: SGHNT and YYREEE (reference sequence). The CDR3 is made up of 12 amino acids. Trimming at V came to 4 bases and at J to 8 bases, leaving 5 bases not matched to a gene. CDR3 loop: CASSPDRLEAFF. In DNA form, the CDR3 reads TGTGCCAGCAGCCCGGACAGGCTAGAAGCTTTCTTT.

This clone was observed once. The rearrangement joins TRBV2 to TRBJ2-2, with TRBD2 matching 10 bases. V lost 5 bases to trimming and J lost 5 bases; unmatched junction nucleotides: 5. Germline V gives CDR1 SNHLY, CDR2 FYNNEI. This CDR3 region has 15 residues. The CDR3 loop reads CASSRTSGWTGELFF. CDR3 nucleotides: TGTGCCAGCAGTCGGACTAGCGGATGGACCGGGGAGCTGTTTTTT.

This rearrangement joins TRBV19 to TRBJ2-1, with 9 nucleotides matching TRBD2. The V segment lost 5 bases and the J segment 4 bases; nucleotides outside the gene matches: 6. The CDR3 has 15 amino acids. CDR1 is LNHDA and CDR2 is SQIVND in the germline V gene (reference sequence). CDR3 in DNA: TGTGCCAGTAGTTCCACTAGCGGGTCTTACAATGAGCAGTTCTTC. It encodes CASSSTSGSYNEQFF. Together with reference TRBV19 and TRBJ2-1, the CDR3 gives the full variable domain: DGGITQSPKYLFRKEGQNVTLSCEQNLNHDAMYWYRQDPGQGLRLIYYSQIVNDFQKGDIAEGYSVSREKKESFPLTVTSAQKNPTAFYLCASSSTSGSYNEQFFGPGTRLTVL.

V gene TRBV5-6 combines with J gene TRBJ1-1, with unresolved D. Germline CDR1 is SGHDT and CDR2 is YYEEEE. CDR3 length: 14 residues. Trimming took 0 bases from V and 5 from J, leaving 11 bases between them. The CDR3 is CASSLAGAGTEAFF. The CDR3, as DNA: TGTGCCAGCAGCTTGGCCGGAGCGGGGACTGAAGCTTTCTTT.

J is TRBJ1-2 and V is TRBV25-1; TRBD1 agrees at 9 bases. The V gene's germline CDR1 is MGHDK and CDR2 SYGVNS. V lost 2 bases to trimming and J lost 7 bases; unmatched junction nucleotides: 8. The length of the CDR3 is 15 residues. The CDR3 DNA sequence: TGTGCCAGCAGTGAAGAAAGGGACAGGGATCGTGGCTACACCTTC. Protein: CASSEERDRDRGYTF.

This clone was seen just once. This chain joins TRBV4-2 and TRBJ1-1, with D tentatively TRBD1 (6 bases). V lost 6 bases to trimming and J lost 1 base, with 15 bases between them. Per germline, CDR1 LGHNA and CDR2 YNFKEQ. This CDR3 is built from 15 residues. DNA for the CDR3: TGTGCCAGCAGGCCTACGACAGGCAGGAACACTGAAGCTTTCTTT. Amino acid sequence: CASRPTTGRNTEAFF.

This clone has only a few counts. The rearrangement uses TRBV19 and TRBJ1-1; unclear D gene. V lost 3 bases, J lost 1 base, and 9 bases lay in between. The CDR3 consists of 14 residues. In germline, CDR1 is LNHDA, CDR2 SQIVND (reference sequence). CDR3 protein: CASSIVGGNTEAFF. In DNA, the CDR3 is TGTGCCAGTAGTATCGTTGGAGGGAACACTGAAGCTTTCTTT.

The rearrangement links TRBV18 to TRBJ1-1; D gene uncertain. V lost 3 bases and J lost 3, with 11 bases in between. The CDR3 has 14 residues. Germline CDR1 and CDR2: KGHSH and LQKENI. The CDR3 sequence: CASSPSHSDTEAFF. CDR3 coding DNA: TGTGCCAGCTCACCGTCGCACTCGGACACTGAAGCTTTCTTT.

The chain combines TRBV30 with TRBJ2-7; D may be TRBD2 (6 bases). The V end lost 5 bases, the J end lost 2 bases, and 16 bases lay between the germline ends. Germline values: CDR1 GTSNPN, CDR2 SVGIG (reference sequence). The CDR3 sequence is 14 residues long. The CDR3 protein is CAWGLPPGAYEQYF. The CDR3 bases are TGTGCCTGGGGACTTCCGCCGGGAGCCTACGAGCAGTACTTC.

The count of this clone is one. This rearrangement joins TRBV4-2 to TRBJ2-6; 7 bases align to TRBD1. Germline CDR1 and CDR2: LGHNA and YNFKEQ. Trimming cost V 0 bases and J 4 bases; bases outside gene matches: 9. This CDR3 has 18 amino acids. CDR3 DNA: TGTGCCAGCAGCCAAGAATCAGGACAGGCCCTCGGGGCCAACGTCCTGACTTTC. Residues: CASSQESGQALGANVLTF.

This clone showed up just once. V and J are TRBV7-9 and TRBJ1-2; a weak D match, TRBD1 (5 bases). The length of the CDR3 is 19 residues. V shed 0 bases and J shed 4 bases, with 24 bases lying between them. In germline, CDR1 is SEHNR, CDR2 FQNEAQ (reference sequence). The CDR3 here is CASSLAPAVAGRVGYGYTF. The CDR3 region has the DNA TGTGCCAGCAGCTTAGCTCCGGCGGTAGCAGGGCGAGTAGGCTATGGCTACACCTTC.

The chain joins TRBV19 to TRBJ2-4, with TRBD2 identical over 9 bases. From germline, CDR1 is LNHDA and CDR2 SQIVND (reference sequence). Trimming removed 3 bases from V and 8 bases from J; junction bases left unmatched: 11. The CDR3 spans 16 residues. The CDR3 region is CASSIYPGLARDIQYF. Written as DNA, the CDR3 is TGTGCCAGTAGTATCTATCCGGGACTAGCTCGAGACATTCAGTACTTC.

With respect to this clone: The sample contains more than one DNA sequence encoding this CDR3. The J gene is TRBJ2-5, the V gene TRBV4-1; D may be TRBD1 (5 bases). V was cut by 4 bases and J by 5 bases, with 14 bases left in between. This CDR3 contains 14 residues. CDR1 is MGHRA, CDR2 YSYEKL, per germline. The CDR3 bases are TGCGCCAGCAGCCCTCAGGGAACCGGCGAGACCCAGTACTTC. This gives the protein CASSPQGTGETQYF.

The rearrangement links TRBV27 to TRBJ1-2, with 8 bases lining up with TRBD1. Germline-derived CDR1 and CDR2 are MNHEY and SMNVEV (reference sequence). The CDR3 loop spans 14 amino acids. V lost 1 base and J lost 6; bases outside the gene matches: 4. Written as DNA, the CDR3 is TGTGCCAGCAGTTTATATCAGGGGGCCCATGGCTACACCTTC. Translating it yields CASSLYQGAHGYTF.

The DNA for the CDR3 is TGTGCCAGCAGCGGAACCGGGACTGCCCAAGAGACCCAGTACTTC. It translates to CASSGTGTAQETQYF. V gene TRBV28 combines with J gene TRBJ2-5, with D maybe TRBD2 (6 bases). The V end was cut by 6 bases, the J end by 1 base, with 15 bases between. This CDR3 contains 15 residues. Germline V gene data show CDR1 as MDHEN and CDR2 as SYDVKM.

The chain uses TRBV7-2 and TRBJ2-1; a possible D gene is TRBD1 (5 bases). The V gene lost 3 bases and the J gene lost 5 bases, with 8 bases spanning the gap. Germline-derived CDR1 and CDR2 are SGHTA and FQGNSA. CDR3 length: 13 amino acids. The CDR3 region has the DNA TGTGCCAGCAGCTTGTCACAGGACAATGAGCAGTTCTTC. Translated, it gives CASSLSQDNEQFF.

The chain links TRBV5-1 to TRBJ2-1, with 8 bases identical to TRBD1. Trimming removed 0 bases from V and 3 bases from J; junction bases left unmatched: 5. The CDR3 loop spans 16 amino acids. Per the germline V gene, CDR1 is SGHRS and CDR2 is YFSETQ. The CDR3 DNA sequence: TGCGCCAGCAGCTTGGGTACAGGGGGGTACTACAATGAGCAGTTCTTC. Its protein product is CASSLGTGGYYNEQFF.

This clone was detected only once. The CDR3 loop is CASSEKEADTQYF. The CDR3 DNA reads TGTGCCAGCAGTGAAAAGGAGGCAGATACGCAGTATTTT. V and J are TRBV6-1 and TRBJ2-3; D is possibly TRBD2 (5 bases). V gave up 2 bases and J gave up 4 bases, with 7 bases separating them. Germline lookup yields CDR1 MNHNS and CDR2 SASEGT. The CDR3 is 13 amino acids.

This clone appeared a few times. The rearrangement links TRBV5-1 to TRBJ2-1, with TRBD2 identical over 11 bases. The germline gives CDR1 SGHRS, CDR2 YFSETQ. V gave up 1 base and J gave up 7 bases; unmatched junction bases: 7. This CDR3 has 16 residues. CDR3 nucleotides: TGCGCCAGCAGCTTGTTTAGCGGGGGGGCTAGGAATGAGCAGTTCTTC. This gives the protein CASSLFSGGARNEQFF.